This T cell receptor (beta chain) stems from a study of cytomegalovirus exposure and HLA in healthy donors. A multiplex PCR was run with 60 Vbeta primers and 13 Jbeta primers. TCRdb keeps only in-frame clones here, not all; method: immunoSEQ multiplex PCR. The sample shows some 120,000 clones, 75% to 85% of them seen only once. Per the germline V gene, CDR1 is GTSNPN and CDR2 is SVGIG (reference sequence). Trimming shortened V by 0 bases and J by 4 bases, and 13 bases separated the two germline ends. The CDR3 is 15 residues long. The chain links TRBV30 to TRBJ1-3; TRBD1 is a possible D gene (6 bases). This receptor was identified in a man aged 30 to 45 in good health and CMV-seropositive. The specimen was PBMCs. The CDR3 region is CAWSVLWGLGNTIYF. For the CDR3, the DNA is TGTGCCTGGAGTGTACTTTGGGGGCTCGGAAACACCATATATTTT.